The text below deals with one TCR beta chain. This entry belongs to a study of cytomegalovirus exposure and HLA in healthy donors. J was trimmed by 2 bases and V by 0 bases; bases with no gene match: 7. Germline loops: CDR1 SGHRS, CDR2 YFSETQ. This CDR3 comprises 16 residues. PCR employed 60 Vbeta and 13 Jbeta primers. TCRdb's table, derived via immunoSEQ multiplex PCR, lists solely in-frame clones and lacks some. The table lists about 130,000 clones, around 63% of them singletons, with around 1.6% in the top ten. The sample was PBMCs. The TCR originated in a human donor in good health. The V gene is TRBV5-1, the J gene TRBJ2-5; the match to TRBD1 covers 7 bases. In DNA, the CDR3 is TGCGCCAGCAGCTTGGTGGGACAGCCACTACAAGAGACCCAGTACTTC. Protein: CASSLVGQPLQETQYF.